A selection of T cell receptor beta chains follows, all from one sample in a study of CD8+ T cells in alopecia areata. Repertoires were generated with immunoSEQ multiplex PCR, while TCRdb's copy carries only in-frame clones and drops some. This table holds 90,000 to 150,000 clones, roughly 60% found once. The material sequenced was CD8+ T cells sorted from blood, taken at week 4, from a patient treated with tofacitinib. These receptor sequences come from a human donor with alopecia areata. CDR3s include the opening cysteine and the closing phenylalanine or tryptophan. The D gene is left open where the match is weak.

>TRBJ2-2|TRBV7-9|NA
CASSSEGDSTGELFF
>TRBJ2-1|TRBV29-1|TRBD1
CSGNLGQDEQFF
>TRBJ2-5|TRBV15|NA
CATSRVDSGETQYF
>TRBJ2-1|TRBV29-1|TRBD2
CSVEDHQLAGRDEQFF
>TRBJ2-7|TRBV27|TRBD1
CASSLIPTGGLYEQYF
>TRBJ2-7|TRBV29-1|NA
CSVEGQGVEEQYF
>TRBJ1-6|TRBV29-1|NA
CSVVLMGALHF
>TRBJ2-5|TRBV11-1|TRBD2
CASSYLAGVTQETQYF
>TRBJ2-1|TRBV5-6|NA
CASSLVLAVNEQFF
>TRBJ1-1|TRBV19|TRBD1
CATTPGGLMNTEAFF
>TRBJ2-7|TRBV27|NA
CASSLLHPYEQYF
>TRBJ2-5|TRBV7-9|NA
CASSFTRDTSRETQYF
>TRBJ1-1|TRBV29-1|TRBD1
CSVQGTGGEAFF
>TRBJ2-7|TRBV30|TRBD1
CAWSRGPEQYF
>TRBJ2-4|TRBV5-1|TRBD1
CASSNGDSAAKNIQYF
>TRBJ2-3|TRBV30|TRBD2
CAWSLSGGGTDTQYF
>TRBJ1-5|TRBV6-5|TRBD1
CASKVTGTGNQPQHF
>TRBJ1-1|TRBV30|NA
CAWSPTGNTEAFF
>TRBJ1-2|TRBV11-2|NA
CASSLLGTYGYTF
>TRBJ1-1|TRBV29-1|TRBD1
CSVERGKEQGKGTEAFF